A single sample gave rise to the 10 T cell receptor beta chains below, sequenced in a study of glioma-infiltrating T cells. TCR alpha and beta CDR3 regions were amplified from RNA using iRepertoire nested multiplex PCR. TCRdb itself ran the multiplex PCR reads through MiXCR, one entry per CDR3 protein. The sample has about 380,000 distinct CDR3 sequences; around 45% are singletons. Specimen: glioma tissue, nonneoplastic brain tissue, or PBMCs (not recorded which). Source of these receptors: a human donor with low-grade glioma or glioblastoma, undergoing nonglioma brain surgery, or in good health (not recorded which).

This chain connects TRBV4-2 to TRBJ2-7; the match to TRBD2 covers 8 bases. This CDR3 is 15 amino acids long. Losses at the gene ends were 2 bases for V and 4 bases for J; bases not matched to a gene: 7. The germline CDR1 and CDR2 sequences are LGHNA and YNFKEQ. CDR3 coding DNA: TGTGCCAGCAGCCAACAGAGCGGGAGTGGGTACGAGCAGTACTTC. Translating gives CASSQQSGSGYEQYF.

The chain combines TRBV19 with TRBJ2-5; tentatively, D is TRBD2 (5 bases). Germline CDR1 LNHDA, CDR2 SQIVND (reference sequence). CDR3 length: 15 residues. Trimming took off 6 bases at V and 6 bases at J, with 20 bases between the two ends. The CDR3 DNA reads TGTGCCAGTAGCCGCGGCATAGGGTTCGGGAAGACCCAGTACTTC. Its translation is CASSRGIGFGKTQYF. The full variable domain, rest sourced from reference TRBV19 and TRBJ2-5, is DGGITQSPKYLFRKEGQNVTLSCEQNLNHDAMYWYRQDPGQGLRLIYYSQIVNDFQKGDIAEGYSVSREKKESFPLTVTSAQKNPTAFYLCASSRGIGFGKTQYFGPGTRLLVL.

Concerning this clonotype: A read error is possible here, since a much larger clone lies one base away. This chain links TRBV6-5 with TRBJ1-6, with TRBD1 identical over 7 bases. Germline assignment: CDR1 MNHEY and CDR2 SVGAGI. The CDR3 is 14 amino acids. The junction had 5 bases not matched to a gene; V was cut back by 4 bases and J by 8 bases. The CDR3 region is CASSSTGSDSPLHF. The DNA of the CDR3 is TGTGCCAGCAGTTCGACAGGGTCGGATTCACCCCTCCACTTT.

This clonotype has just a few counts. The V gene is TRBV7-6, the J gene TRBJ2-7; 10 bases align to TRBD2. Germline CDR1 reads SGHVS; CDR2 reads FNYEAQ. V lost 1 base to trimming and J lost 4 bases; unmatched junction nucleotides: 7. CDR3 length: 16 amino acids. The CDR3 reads CASSLGVLAGVYEQYF. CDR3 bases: TGTGCCAGCAGCTTAGGAGTCCTAGCGGGAGTTTACGAGCAGTACTTC.

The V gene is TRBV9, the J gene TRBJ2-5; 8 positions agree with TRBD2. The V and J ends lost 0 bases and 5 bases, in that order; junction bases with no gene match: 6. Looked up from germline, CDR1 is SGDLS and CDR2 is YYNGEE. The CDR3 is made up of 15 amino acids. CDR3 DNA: TGTGCCAGCAGCGTAGCTGGGACTAGTCTGGAGACCCAGTACTTC. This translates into CASSVAGTSLETQYF.

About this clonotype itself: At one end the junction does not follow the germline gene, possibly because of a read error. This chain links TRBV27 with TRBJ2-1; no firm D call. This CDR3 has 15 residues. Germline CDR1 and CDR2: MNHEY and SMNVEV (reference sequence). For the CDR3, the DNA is TGTGCCGGCAGTCCATTTTTAAGTGAAGCCTACGAGCAGTTCTTC. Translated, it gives CAGSPFLSEAYEQFF.

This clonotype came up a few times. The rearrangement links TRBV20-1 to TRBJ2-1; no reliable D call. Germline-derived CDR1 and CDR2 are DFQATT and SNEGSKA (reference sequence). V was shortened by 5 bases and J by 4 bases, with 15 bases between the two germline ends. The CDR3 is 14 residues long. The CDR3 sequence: CSARWQNFYNEQFF. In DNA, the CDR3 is TGCAGTGCTCGATGGCAGAACTTTTACAATGAGCAGTTCTTC.

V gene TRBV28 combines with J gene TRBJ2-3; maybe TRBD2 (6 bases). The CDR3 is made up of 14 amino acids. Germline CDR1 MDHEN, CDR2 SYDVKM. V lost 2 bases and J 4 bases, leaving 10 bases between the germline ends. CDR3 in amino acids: CASSLRGASDTQYF. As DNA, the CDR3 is TGTGCCAGCAGTTTACGCGGGGCCTCAGATACGCAGTATTTT.

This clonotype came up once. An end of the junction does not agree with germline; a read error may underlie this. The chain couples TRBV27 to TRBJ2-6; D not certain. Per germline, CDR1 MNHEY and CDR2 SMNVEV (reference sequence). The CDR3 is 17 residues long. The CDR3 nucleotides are TGTGACAGCAGTTTATTGTCCGCGAACTCTGGGGCCAACGTCCTGACTTTC. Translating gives CDSSLLSANSGANVLTF.

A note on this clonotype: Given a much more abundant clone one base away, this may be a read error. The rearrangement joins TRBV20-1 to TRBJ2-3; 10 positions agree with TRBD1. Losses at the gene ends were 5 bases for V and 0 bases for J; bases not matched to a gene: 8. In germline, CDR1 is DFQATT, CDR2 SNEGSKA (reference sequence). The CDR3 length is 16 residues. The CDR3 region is CSAYFDRGLSTDTQYF. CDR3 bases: TGCAGTGCTTACTTTGACAGGGGGCTTAGCACAGATACGCAGTATTTT.